This entry features one T cell receptor (beta chain) sequence. Its antigen is as yet unknown. Sample time point: patch test 3, about 24 weeks after DPC sensitization. Documented treatment: therapeutic diphenylcyclopropenone sensitization with weekly scalp DPC. This entry is derived from a study of human T cells and chemical hapten exposure. Regarding the study as a whole: Among expanded TCRs, significantly more large CDR3 similarity clusters formed than among controls.

MiXCR was run by TCRdb on the RACE reads, yielding one entry per CDR3 protein. Among 100,000 to 120,000 distinct CDR3 sequences listed, under 40% were seen once. The V segment lost 1 base and the J segment 5 bases; nucleotides outside the gene matches: 6. The CDR3 is 17 amino acids. CDR1 KGHSH and CDR2 LQKENI come from the germline V gene. This sequence joins TRBV18 and TRBJ2-6; 9 bases match TRBD2. The sample in question was whole blood, obtained in connection with sensitization to the hapten diphenylcyclopropenone (DPC). This receptor was taken from a man in his forties or fifties with alopecia areata. Some clones in this sample may be carry-over from other donors' samples. This CDR3 reads CASSPQRGAGWANVLTF. CDR3 sequence (DNA): TGTGCCAGCTCACCACAGCGGGGGGCTGGATGGGCCAACGTCCTGACTTTC.